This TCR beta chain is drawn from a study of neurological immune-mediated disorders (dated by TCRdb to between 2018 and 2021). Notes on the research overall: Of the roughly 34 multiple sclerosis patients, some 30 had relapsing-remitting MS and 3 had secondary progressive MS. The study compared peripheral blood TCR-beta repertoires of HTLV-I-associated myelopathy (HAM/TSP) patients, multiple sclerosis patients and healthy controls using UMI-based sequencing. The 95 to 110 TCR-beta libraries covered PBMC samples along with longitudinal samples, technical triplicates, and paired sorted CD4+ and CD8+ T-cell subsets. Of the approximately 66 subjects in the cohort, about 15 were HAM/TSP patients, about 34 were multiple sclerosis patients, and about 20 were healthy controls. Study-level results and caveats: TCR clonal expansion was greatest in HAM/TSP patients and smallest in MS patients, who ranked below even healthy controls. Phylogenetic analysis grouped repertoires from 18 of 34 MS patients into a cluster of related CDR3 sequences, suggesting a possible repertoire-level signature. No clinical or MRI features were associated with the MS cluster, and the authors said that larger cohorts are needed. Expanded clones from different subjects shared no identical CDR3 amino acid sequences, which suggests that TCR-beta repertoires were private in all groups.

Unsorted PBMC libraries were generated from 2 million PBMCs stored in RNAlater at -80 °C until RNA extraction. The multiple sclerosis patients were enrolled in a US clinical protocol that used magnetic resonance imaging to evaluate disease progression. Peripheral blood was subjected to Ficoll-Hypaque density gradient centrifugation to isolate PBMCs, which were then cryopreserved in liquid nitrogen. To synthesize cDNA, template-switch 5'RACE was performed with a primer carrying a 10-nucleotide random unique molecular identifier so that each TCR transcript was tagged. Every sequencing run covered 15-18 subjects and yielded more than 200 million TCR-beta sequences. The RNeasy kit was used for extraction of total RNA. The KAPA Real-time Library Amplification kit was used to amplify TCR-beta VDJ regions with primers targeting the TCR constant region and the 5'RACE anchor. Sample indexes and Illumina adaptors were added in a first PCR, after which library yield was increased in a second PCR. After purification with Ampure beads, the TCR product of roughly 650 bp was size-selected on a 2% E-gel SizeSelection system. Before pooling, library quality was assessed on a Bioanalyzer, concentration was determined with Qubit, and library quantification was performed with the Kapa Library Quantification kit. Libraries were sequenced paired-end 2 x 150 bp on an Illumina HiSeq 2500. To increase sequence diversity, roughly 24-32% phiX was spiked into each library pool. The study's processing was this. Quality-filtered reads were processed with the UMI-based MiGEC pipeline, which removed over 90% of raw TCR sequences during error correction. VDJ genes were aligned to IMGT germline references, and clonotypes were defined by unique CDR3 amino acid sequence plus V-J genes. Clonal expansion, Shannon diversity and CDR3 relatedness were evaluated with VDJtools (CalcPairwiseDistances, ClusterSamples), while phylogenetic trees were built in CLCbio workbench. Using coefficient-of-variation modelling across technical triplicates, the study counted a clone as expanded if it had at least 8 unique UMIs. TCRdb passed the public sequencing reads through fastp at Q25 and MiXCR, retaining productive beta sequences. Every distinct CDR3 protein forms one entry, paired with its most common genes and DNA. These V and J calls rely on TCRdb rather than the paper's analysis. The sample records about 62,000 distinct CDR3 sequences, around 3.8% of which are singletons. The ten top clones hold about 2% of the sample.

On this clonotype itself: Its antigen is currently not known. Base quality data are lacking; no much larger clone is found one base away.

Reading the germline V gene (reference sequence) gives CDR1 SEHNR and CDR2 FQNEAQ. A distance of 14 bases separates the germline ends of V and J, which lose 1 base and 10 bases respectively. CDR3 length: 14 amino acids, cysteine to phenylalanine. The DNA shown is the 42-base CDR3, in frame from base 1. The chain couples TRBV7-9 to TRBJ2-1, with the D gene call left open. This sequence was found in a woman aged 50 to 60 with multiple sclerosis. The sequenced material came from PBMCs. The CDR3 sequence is CASSLGGTRTEQFF. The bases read TGTGCCAGCAGCTTAGGCGGAACCCGAACGGAGCAGTTCTTC.